A selection of T cell receptor beta chains follows, all from one sample in a study of T-cell memory formation after mild COVID-19. TCRdb recomputed calls from the 5' RACE reads with MiXCR, one row per CDR3 protein. Of a few hundred thousand distinct CDR3 sequences in the sample, less than 20% were seen once. The sample taken for sequencing was PBMCs or a T cell subset sorted from them (not recorded which). The receptors come from a man aged 18 to 30 who had mild COVID-19 (a few samples of this study predate the infection). Cell type and time point are not known. Both conserved end residues are part of each CDR3. The D gene is left open where the match is weak. Expanded clones get a size class; other rows say once, few or many, or leave the size out.

d_call clone_size cdr3_length j_call v_call cdr3_aa cdr3_nt
. . 11 TRBJ2-2 TRBV12-3/TRBV12-4 CASGAGGELFF TGTGCCAGCGGGGCGGGCGGGGAGCTGTTTTTT
TRBD1 . 15 TRBJ2-5 TRBV6-5 CASSPGDRVQETQYF TGTGCCAGCAGCCCTGGGGACAGGGTGCAAGAGACCCAGTACTTC
TRBD2 . 15 TRBJ2-5 TRBV5-1 CASRRRLAGEETQYF TGCGCCAGCAGACGTCGACTAGCGGGTGAAGAGACCCAGTACTTC
. . 15 TRBJ2-3 TRBV7-9 CASSLGHLSTDTQYF TGTGCCAGCAGCTTAGGCCATCTCAGCACAGATACGCAGTATTTT
. . 16 TRBJ2-2 TRBV7-2 CASSLVGGDFTGELFF TGTGCCAGCAGCCTCGTAGGCGGGGATTTCACCGGGGAGCTGTTTTTT
. . 12 TRBJ1-3 TRBV29-1 CSGEGDGNTIYF TGCAGCGGGGAGGGAGACGGAAACACCATATATTTT
. . 15 TRBJ1-2 TRBV12-3/TRBV12-4 CASSSQLVGGYGYTF TGTGCCAGCAGTTCCCAATTAGTGGGCGGCTATGGCTACACCTTC
. . 14 TRBJ2-1 TRBV7-2 CASSLFAADNEQFF TGTGCCAGCAGCTTATTCGCGGCAGACAATGAGCAGTTCTTC
. . 15 TRBJ1-3 TRBV18 CASSLQTVSGNTIYF TGTGCCAGCTCACTCCAGACAGTCTCTGGAAACACCATATATTTT
. many 12 TRBJ2-7 TRBV3-1 CASSIGGYEQYF TGTGCCAGCAGCATAGGGGGCTACGAGCAGTACTTC
TRBD1 . 16 TRBJ1-1 TRBV12-3/TRBV12-4 CASSRQGPAVNTEAFF TGTGCCAGCAGTAGACAGGGTCCTGCGGTGAACACTGAAGCTTTCTTT
. . 15 TRBJ2-7 TRBV10-3 CDPGPRAQGLREQYF TGTGACCCCGGCCCAAGGGCTCAGGGATTGCGGGAGCAGTACTTC
. . 14 TRBJ2-5 TRBV4-1 CASSQVSGEETQYF TGCGCCAGCAGCCAGGTTTCCGGGGAAGAGACCCAGTACTTC
TRBD1 few 14 TRBJ1-2 TRBV4-1 CASSHWQGGNGYTF TGCGCCAGCAGCCACTGGCAGGGGGGTAACGGCTACACCTTC
. . 15 TRBJ1-5 TRBV9 CASSNSGKVNQPQHF TGTGCCAGCAGCAACTCAGGGAAGGTCAATCAGCCCCAGCATTTT
. . 14 TRBJ2-2 TRBV20-1 CSARDRAGAGELFF TGCAGTGCTAGAGATCGGGCAGGGGCCGGGGAGCTGTTTTTT
. . 11 TRBJ2-2 TRBV29-1 CSVGENGELFF TGCAGCGTTGGAGAAAACGGGGAGCTGTTTTTT
. . 13 TRBJ1-5 TRBV6-5 CASDRAGNQPQHF TGTGCCAGCGATCGGGCAGGCAATCAGCCCCAGCATTTT
. . 15 TRBJ1-5 TRBV4-1 CASSQDRGDNQPQHF TGCGCCAGCAGCCAAGACAGGGGAGACAATCAGCCCCAGCATTTT
. . 12 TRBJ2-2 TRBV7-2 CASRVPTGELFF TGTGCCAGCCGGGTCCCCACCGGGGAGCTGTTTTTT
TRBD2 many 19 TRBJ2-2 TRBV5-1 CASSSELAGGLGSAGELFF TGCGCCAGCAGCTCGGAACTAGCGGGGGGACTTGGATCCGCCGGGGAGCTGTTTTTT
. . 19 TRBJ1-4 TRBV10-3 CAISESTRHGEATNEKLFF TGTGCCATCAGTGAGTCGACTCGGCACGGAGAGGCAACTAATGAAAAACTGTTTTTT
. . 14 TRBJ1-4 TRBV18 CASSPRSTNEKLFF TGTGCCAGCTCACCCAGGTCAACTAATGAAAAACTGTTTTTT
. few 15 TRBJ2-3 TRBV6-2/TRBV6-3 CAADQAGRRFDTQYF TGTGCCGCGGACCAGGCAGGCCGGAGATTTGATACGCAGTATTTT
. few 14 TRBJ1-3 TRBV5-6 CASSLEAGANTIYF TGTGCCAGCAGCTTGGAGGCAGGAGCAAACACCATATATTTT
. few 11 TRBJ2-1 TRBV5-5 CASSPMDLQFF TGTGCCAGCAGCCCCATGGACCTTCAGTTCTTC
. . 14 TRBJ1-1 TRBV19 CASSMTPGNTEAFF TGTGCCAGTAGTATGACGCCGGGAAACACTGAAGCTTTCTTT